These T cell receptor beta chains were read from a single sample in a study of persistence of HIV-infected CD4 T cells. These TCRs' antigens remain unknown. The method was immunoSEQ multiplex PCR; TCRdb's version includes in-frame clones alone and lacks a portion of them. The table lists about 25,000 clones, roughly 70% of them singletons. Sequencing used CD4+ T cells sorted from PBMCs after approximately 19-hour stimulation, obtained from a patient who received antiretroviral therapy. Receptor source: an adult man with HIV who was CMV-seropositive. The CDR3 runs from the conserved cysteine through the conserved F or W. The D gene is left open where the match is weak. Part of the rows lack a size; the others show once, few, many or a class for expanded clones.

v_call,j_call,clone_size,d_call,cdr3_aa,cdr3_nt
TRBV5-5,TRBJ2-6,NA,TRBD1,CASSLTGTGGAGANVLTF,TGTGCCAGCAGCTTAACCGGGACAGGGGGCGCCGGGGCCAACGTCCTGACTTTC
TRBV12-5,TRBJ2-7,NA,NA,CASGLVLPVVTGTSTYEQYF,TGTGCTAGTGGTTTGGTACTCCCGGTAGTGACCGGGACATCCACCTACGAGCAGTACTTC
TRBV3-1/TRBV3-2,TRBJ1-2,NA,NA,CASSQIEYGYTF,TGTGCCAGCAGCCAGATCGAATATGGCTACACCTTC
TRBV6-5,TRBJ2-2,NA,NA,CASRSRTERTGELFF,TGTGCCAGCCGATCGCGGACAGAGAGAACCGGGGAGCTGTTTTTT
TRBV19,TRBJ2-7,NA,TRBD1,CASSIRTGDSYEQYF,TGTGCCAGTAGTATTCGGACAGGTGACTCCTACGAGCAGTACTTC
TRBV25-1,TRBJ2-1,few,NA,CASSEGPFGGNEQFF,TGTGCCAGCAGTGAGGGACCTTTCGGAGGCAATGAGCAGTTCTTC
TRBV12-5,TRBJ2-3,NA,TRBD2,CASGPGRGGATDTQYF,TGTGCTAGTGGTCCGGGGCGCGGGGGGGCCACAGATACGCAGTATTTT
TRBV20-1,TRBJ2-7,NA,TRBD1,CSEGQNYEQYF,TGCAGTGAGGGACAGAACTACGAGCAGTACTTC
TRBV19,TRBJ2-3,few,NA,CASSIRPKRASTDTQYF,TGTGCCAGTAGTATTAGACCTAAGCGTGCCAGCACAGATACGCAGTATTTT
TRBV6-5,TRBJ2-7,NA,TRBD1,CASTRGQGGYEQYF,TGTGCCAGCACCAGGGGACAGGGGGGCTACGAGCAGTACTTC
TRBV18,TRBJ2-1,NA,TRBD2,CASSLAGPPLHEQFF,TGTGCCAGCTCATTAGCGGGGCCACCTCTCCATGAGCAGTTCTTC
TRBV5-1,TRBJ1-5,NA,NA,CASSLTGTSNQPQHF,TGCGCCAGCAGCTTGACAGGGACGAGCAATCAGCCCCAGCATTTT
TRBV7-2,TRBJ1-6,NA,TRBD1,CASSMGQRTALHF,TGTGCCAGCAGCATGGGACAGCGAACGGCCCTCCACTTT
TRBV27,TRBJ1-1,NA,NA,CASSLYKGLKMGTEAFF,TGTGCCAGCAGTTTATATAAGGGCCTGAAGATGGGCACTGAAGCTTTCTTT
TRBV19,TRBJ2-3,NA,NA,CASTPGQLNTDTQYF,TGTGCCAGTACCCCTGGACAGCTAAACACAGATACGCAGTATTTT
TRBV18,TRBJ1-2,NA,NA,CASSQGTTNYGYTF,TGTGCCAGCTCACAGGGGACTACTAACTATGGCTACACCTTC
TRBV3-1/TRBV3-2,TRBJ1-6,NA,NA,CASSQGVGGARSPLHF,TGTGCCAGCAGCCAAGGTGTTGGGGGGGCTCGTTCACCCCTCCACTTT
TRBV3-1/TRBV3-2,TRBJ2-7,NA,NA,CASSQRVHEQYF,TGTGCCAGCAGCCAAAGAGTCCACGAGCAGTACTTC
TRBV19,TRBJ2-2,NA,NA,CASRSGRTTNTGELFF,TGTGCCAGTAGGTCGGGGAGGACCACGAACACCGGGGAGCTGTTTTTT
TRBV5-6,TRBJ1-2,NA,NA,CASSVPSPGANYGYTF,TGTGCCAGCAGCGTACCCTCCCCGGGAGCTAACTATGGCTACACCTTC
TRBV19,TRBJ2-2,NA,NA,CASTGGGANTGELFF,TGTGCCAGTACGGGGGGCGGGGCGAACACCGGGGAGCTGTTTTTT
TRBV2,TRBJ2-4,NA,TRBD1,CASSSTGQGKRF,TGTGCCAGCAGCTCGACCGGACAGGGGAAGAGATTC
TRBV11-2,TRBJ2-7,NA,NA,CASSLGAALSVFEQYF,TGTGCCAGCAGCTTAGGGGCGGCCCTTAGCGTTTTCGAGCAGTACTTC
TRBV19,TRBJ1-6,NA,NA,CASTPTGGTTYNSPLHF,TGTGCCAGTACCCCGACGGGGGGGACTACCTATAATTCACCCCTCCACTTT
TRBV2,TRBJ1-5,few,NA,CASSRDINSNQPQHF,TGTGCCAGCAGTCGGGACATCAATAGCAATCAGCCCCAGCATTTT
TRBV5-6,TRBJ2-2,NA,TRBD1,CASSVGTGGTGELFF,TGTGCCAGCAGCGTCGGGACAGGGGGGACCGGGGAGCTGTTTTTT
TRBV3-1/TRBV3-2,TRBJ1-5,NA,NA,CASSQLNQSQHF,TGTGCCAGCAGCCAACTAAATCAGTCCCAGCATTTT
TRBV10-3,TRBJ2-5,NA,NA,CAIGKKETQYF,TGTGCCATCGGAAAAAAAGAGACCCAGTACTTC
TRBV18,TRBJ2-4,few,NA,CASSPGENIQYF,TGTGCCAGCTCACCGGGCGAAAACATTCAGTACTTC
TRBV7-2,TRBJ1-1,NA,TRBD1,CASSMDRGQLAFF,TGTGCCAGCAGCATGGACAGGGGGCAATTAGCTTTCTTT
TRBV2,TRBJ1-2,once,NA,CASSREAGAGYGYTF,TGTGCCAGCAGTAGGGAGGCAGGGGCCGGCTATGGCTACACCTTC
TRBV28,TRBJ2-3,once,NA,CASSYEVDTQYF,TGTGCCAGCAGTTATGAAGTCGATACGCAGTATTTT
TRBV2,TRBJ2-2,NA,NA,CASGQNTGELFF,TGTGCCAGCGGACAGAACACCGGGGAGCTGTTTTTT
TRBV9,TRBJ1-2,few,NA,CASSVDSSNYGYTF,TGTGCCAGCAGCGTAGACAGTTCTAACTATGGCTACACCTTC
TRBV2,TRBJ2-5,NA,TRBD1,CASRGQGPETQYF,TGTGCCAGCAGGGGACAGGGTCCCGAGACCCAGTACTTC
TRBV19,TRBJ2-2,few,NA,CASSMFSGALSTGELFF,TGTGCCAGTAGTATGTTCTCAGGGGCATTAAGCACCGGGGAGCTGTTTTTT
TRBV6-5,TRBJ1-1,once,NA,CASSYSVQGNTEAFF,TGTGCCAGCAGTTACTCGGTACAGGGGAACACTGAAGCTTTCTTT
TRBV6-1,TRBJ1-5,NA,TRBD1,CASSETRTGFRQPQHF,TGTGCCAGCAGTGAAACCCGGACAGGGTTTCGACAGCCCCAGCATTTT
TRBV27,TRBJ2-1,once,NA,CASSRQGPSSYNEQFF,TGTGCCAGCAGTCGTCAGGGGCCCAGCTCCTACAATGAGCAGTTCTTC
TRBV10-1,TRBJ2-2,few,TRBD1,CASSELQGQGTGELFF,TGCGCCAGCAGTGAGTTACAAGGACAGGGGACCGGGGAGCTGTTTTTT
TRBV18,TRBJ2-7,few,NA,CASSPRAESYEQYF,TGTGCCAGCTCACCACGTGCGGAATCCTACGAGCAGTACTTC
TRBV5-1,TRBJ1-1,NA,NA,CASSYGVVKNTEAFF,TGCGCCAGCAGCTATGGGGTTGTAAAGAACACTGAAGCTTTCTTT
TRBV4-1,TRBJ2-3,NA,TRBD2,CASSQEFSRGGTDTQYF,TGCGCCAGCAGCCAAGAATTTTCGCGGGGGGGCACAGATACGCAGTATTTT
TRBV3-1/TRBV3-2,TRBJ2-7,NA,TRBD2,CASSKWSSGGIYEQYF,TGTGCCAGCAGCAAATGGTCTAGCGGGGGCATCTACGAGCAGTACTTC
TRBV28,TRBJ2-1,NA,NA,CASSLFGSAGEQFF,TGTGCCAGCAGTTTATTCGGTTCGGCGGGTGAGCAGTTCTTC
TRBV3-1/TRBV3-2,TRBJ2-3,few,TRBD2,CASSPQGLAGRDTQYF,TGTGCCAGCAGCCCCCAGGGACTAGCGGGGCGAGATACGCAGTATTTT
TRBV7-6,TRBJ2-1,NA,NA,CASSNRDGRYNEQFF,TGTGCCAGCAGCAACCGGGACGGACGATACAATGAGCAGTTCTTC
TRBV7-9,TRBJ2-5,NA,NA,CASSFSETQYF,TGTGCCAGCAGCTTTTCGGAGACCCAGTACTTC